This T cell receptor beta chain is drawn from a study of T cell responses to AZD1222 COVID-19 vaccine. Study conclusions and caveats: Most donors were white British, females outnumbered males, and clonal diversity was possibly underestimated. Nearly half of unique spike-specific TCRs reportedly avoided B.1.351 and B.1.1.7 mutated regions.

Details on this clone: What it binds is unknown.

The assay was immunoSEQ multiplex PCR, and TCRdb's table has in-frame clones only and misses some. Among approximately 130,000 clones listed, around 93% were seen once. The V end lost 0 bases, the J end lost 1 base, and 7 bases lay between the germline ends. The CDR3 has 14 residues. Germline CDR1 and CDR2: LNHDA and SQIVND (reference sequence). Sample: peripheral blood, taken on day 0 of AZD1222 vaccination. The TCR sequence derives from an adult in good health. The chain recombines TRBV19 with TRBJ2-7, with D unresolved. The CDR3 here is CASSIDGISYEQYF. In DNA, the CDR3 is TGTGCCAGTAGTATAGACGGCATTTCCTACGAGCAGTACTTC.